Following are 8 T cell receptor beta chains from one sample sequenced in a study of Graves' ophthalmopathy and Graves' hyperthyroidism. Amplified material comprised TCR beta CDR3 regions derived from RNA transcripts. The first round was an RT-PCR with HTBI primers, and the second round was a multiplex PCR. From the multiplex PCR reads, TCRdb called clonotypes with MiXCR, one entry per CDR3 protein. This table holds around 590,000 distinct CDR3 sequences, under 40% found once. Sequences were obtained from peripheral blood or thyroid tissue (not recorded which). All receptors come from an adult man with Graves' hyperthyroidism.

The chain uses TRBV7-3 and TRBJ2-3; D call uncertain. V was pared by 5 bases and J by 1 base, with 10 bases between. Germline V gene data show CDR1 as SGHTA and CDR2 as FQGTGA. This CDR3 comprises 14 residues. The CDR3 DNA reads TGTGCCAGCAGCGAGACCATGGGCACAGATACGCAGTATTTT. This codes for CASSETMGTDTQYF.

The chain has TRBV2 and TRBJ1-5, with a possible D match to TRBD1 (6 bases). The CDR3 covers 14 residues. Germline V gene lookup returns CDR1 SNHLY and CDR2 FYNNEI. Trimming left V 4 bases short and J 4 bases short, with 11 bases between. The CDR3 region is CASSATGKNQPQHF. In DNA, the CDR3 is TGTGCCAGCAGTGCTACAGGGAAGAATCAGCCCCAGCATTTT. The whole variable domain, remainder taken from reference TRBV2 and TRBJ1-5, is EPEVTQTPSHQVTQMGQEVILRCVPISNHLYFYWYRQILGQKVEFLVSFYNNEISEKSEIFDDQFSVERPDGSNFTLKIRSTKLEDSAMYFCASSATGKNQPQHFGDGTRLSIL.

This clonotype was counted ten times or more. Given a much more abundant clone one base away, this may be a read error. The V and J genes are TRBV15 and TRBJ1-1; D is perhaps TRBD1 (6 bases). The CDR3 loop spans 13 amino acids. The V and J ends lost 5 bases and 12 bases respectively, with 19 bases between them. Germline V gene lookup returns CDR1 LNHNV and CDR2 YYDKDF (reference sequence). CDR3 residues: CATSADSLGGTFF. CDR3 DNA sequence: TGTGCCACCAGCGCGGACAGTTTAGGGGGAACTTTCTTT. The whole variable domain, filled in from reference TRBV15 and TRBJ1-1, reads DAMVIQNPRYQVTQFGKPVTLSCSQTLNHNVMYWYQQKSSQAPKLLFHYYDKDFNNEADTPDNFQSRRPNTSFCFLDIRSPGLGDTAMYLCATSADSLGGTFFGQGTRLTVV.

This clonotype was seen at least ten times. V and J are TRBV7-2 and TRBJ2-5, with D possibly being TRBD1 (5 bases). CDR1 is SGHTA, CDR2 FQGNSA, per germline. The CDR3 length is 13 residues. V lost 0 bases to trimming and J lost 4 bases, with 6 bases between them. The CDR3 sequence is CASSLARVETQYF. For the CDR3, the DNA is TGTGCCAGCAGCTTAGCCAGGGTAGAGACCCAGTACTTC.

This clonotype was found many times. V usage is TRBV6-1 and J usage is TRBJ2-7; tentatively, D is TRBD2 (6 bases). The CDR3 covers 14 residues. CDR1 MNHNS and CDR2 SASEGT come from the germline V gene. V was shortened by 7 bases and J by 4 bases, with 17 bases between the two germline ends. The CDR3 spells CASNTRRGGYEQYF. Written as DNA, the CDR3 is TGTGCCAGCAATACGAGGAGGGGCGGTTACGAGCAGTACTTC.

This clonotype was seen repeatedly, ten times or more. The chain carries TRBV5-8 and TRBJ2-7; TRBD1 agrees at 7 bases. Germline loops: CDR1 SGHTS, CDR2 YDEGEE. The CDR3 extends over 15 amino acids. The ends lost 0 bases at V and 5 bases at J; junction bases unmatched: 8. The CDR3 is CASSLGGTVVDEQYF. The DNA of the CDR3 is TGTGCCAGCAGCTTGGGGGGGACAGTTGTCGACGAGCAGTACTTC.

This clonotype was seen a handful of times. The CDR3 loop reads CASTLTGGANTEAFF. The DNA of the CDR3 is TGTGCCAGTACCCTAACAGGGGGAGCGAACACTGAAGCTTTCTTT. V usage is TRBV19 and J usage is TRBJ1-1, with 8 bases identical to TRBD1. Per germline, CDR1 LNHDA and CDR2 SQIVND (reference sequence). Trimming at V came to 7 bases and at J to 1 base, leaving 8 bases not matched to a gene. This CDR3 region has 15 residues.

This clonotype was counted ten times or more. The V call is TRBV7-3, the J call TRBJ2-7; 7 nucleotides line up with TRBD1. This CDR3 has 15 amino acids. V trimming: 3 bases; J trimming: 4 bases; junction bases outside the gene matches: 9. CDR1 is SGHTA and CDR2 is FQGTGA in the germline V gene. The CDR3 DNA reads as TGTGCCAGCAGCTTGGGTTGGGGACAGAATTACGAGCAGTACTTC. Protein sequence: CASSLGWGQNYEQYF.